The sequence of this T cell receptor (beta chain) was determined in a study of blood T cells in healthy people across ages (dated by TCRdb to 2015 to 2017). Describing the broader study: In model experiments, template switching captured roughly one uniquely barcoded TCR beta cDNA molecule for every two T cells. Using deep sequencing normalized with unique cDNA molecular identifiers, the study measured how TCR beta repertoire diversity changes with age. The donors were divided into four age groups: young (average around 17 years), middle-aged (approximately 39), aged (approximately 59) and long-lived (82). Two additional independent replicas of 1 million unique cDNA reads from the same blood draw were analyzed for two donors (one aged 18 to 30 and one aged 80 or older). Summary of the overall study and its limitations: Conclusive comparison of naive and antigen-experienced compartments was prevented by the profiling of bulk unsorted PBMCs. The percentage of naive T cells measured by flow cytometry correlated strongly with observed TCR beta diversity. Total diversity estimates from one million sequenced T cells were considered lower bounds and underestimates. Compared with the aged group, the long-lived group had more naive CD4+ T cells, fewer expanded clones and increased TCR diversity, a pattern suggesting age selection. As age increased, observed TCR beta diversity per million T cells dropped in a roughly linear way, and a significant reduction was already evident by age roughly 36. The CMV infection status of donors was not known, potentially confounding age-related changes in expanded clonotypes.

Comments on this clonotype: This receptor's antigen is unknown. Qualities for individual bases were not recorded, and no much larger clone is one base off.

Libraries were prepared through 5' RACE. The instrument was an Illumina HiSeq 2500. A second PCR of about 6 to 12 cycles was run with a J-beta primer mix and a sample-barcoded 5' primer. Each TCR beta cDNA molecule received a unique molecular identifier from a template-switch 5' adaptor carrying 12 random nucleotides. Each sample yielded at least 3 million CDR3-containing paired-end reads. First-strand cDNA was synthesized from all RNA with the Mint cDNA synthesis kit, primed by a TRBC-specific oligonucleotide. All cDNA was treated with uracil-DNA glycosylase and then went through a first 18-cycle PCR with the universal primers M1SS and BC2_uni_R. In the source study's methods: For normalization, 1 million high-quality reads, each with a distinct molecular identifier, were randomly selected from each sample. Reads with shared molecular identifiers were discarded instead of being binned into consensus sequences. MiTCR, run with a Q25 quality threshold and the strictest error-elimination algorithm, handled CDR3 identification, clonotype clustering and error correction. Lower-bound total TCR beta diversity was estimated with a nonparametric unseen species model using Euler transformation. Clones were called with MiXCR by TCRdb after fastp trimmed the public reads at Q25, and only in-frame beta chains were retained. Each record represents a unique CDR3 protein, reported with the most common genes and DNA among its rows. These V and J calls are TCRdb output, not the study's own analysis. The sample table holds some 760,000 distinct CDR3 sequences, of which around 25% were seen once. The top ten hold more than 3% of the sample.

Via the germline V gene (reference sequence), CDR1 is DFQATT and CDR2 SNEGSKA. The CDR3, cysteine through phenylalanine, is 15 amino acids long. CDR3 DNA is the only sequence kept; it has 45 bases, read in frame from the first base. The donors were about 40 Caucasian individuals from Russia, aged roughly 6 to 100 years, who were systemically healthy. Ten milliliters of peripheral blood were collected from each donor into EDTA-treated Vacutainer tubes. PBMCs were isolated by Ficoll-Paque density-gradient centrifugation, with at least 6 million obtained per sample. Trizol reagent was used to extract total RNA from PBMCs, with at least 5.5 micrograms per sample. Naive CD45RAhigh/CD27high T cell percentages were measured by flow cytometry on a PBMC aliquot from every donor. The sample was also linked to a second study, of T cells of mothers and their children. The second study also describes: Nine systemically healthy Caucasian individuals, comprising three mothers and their six children, were included as donors. cDNA synthesis used all of the extracted RNA, with around 1.6 ug of RNA in each 15 ul reaction. In the second PCR, the M1S primer introduced both the sample barcodes and 2-4 random nucleotides. Each mother yielded over 10 million TCR beta CDR3 reads and each child 2.5 million to 3 million reads. Thymic selection shapes the output of TCR recombination in a similar way in related and unrelated pairs, and inherited differences have a minor effect. Related mother-child pairs always showed normalized repertoire overlap that was slightly higher than in unrelated mother-child pairs, though the difference was never significant. With a sensitivity of approximately 93 clones per million clonotypes, no persistent microchimeric T cell clones were detected. In the study, deep NGS was used to compare the TCR beta repertoires of mothers and children, and features distinguishing related mother-child pairs from unrelated individuals were sought. Mothers averaged approximately 40 +/- 4 years of age and children averaged about 10 +/- 4 years. After adapters were ligated using NEBNext reagents, the libraries underwent 100+100 nt paired-end sequencing on an Illumina HiSeq 2000. To prevent cross-contamination, the mother and child libraries were prepared a month apart and were sequenced in separate runs. Between about 500,000 and 2,300,000 distinct TCR beta clonotypes were identified per donor. Naive TCR beta clonotypes were estimated from low-frequency clonotypes matched to each donor's FACS-determined naive share, without sorting.

The receptor chain draws on TRBV20-1 and TRBJ2-1; the D gene is possibly TRBD1, with 7 bases matching. Matching the DNA end better, TRBJ2-5 makes the J call doubtful. Input material: blood. This receptor was taken from a boy between 10 and 17 years old in good health. The DNA reads TGCAGTGCTTCTCCCCTTGGCAGGGGGGAAGAGACCCAGTACTTC. Translation gives CSASPLGRGEETQYF.